This TCR beta chain was retrieved from a study of technical replicates of blood from several donors. Method: immunoSEQ multiplex PCR; TCRdb's copy keeps in-frame clones and lacks some. The sample records more than 65,000 clones, 80% to 95% being singletons. The CDR3 totals 16 residues. Trimming at V came to 4 bases and at J to 1 base, leaving 9 bases not matched to a gene. Per the germline V gene, CDR1 is SEHNR and CDR2 is FQNEAQ (reference sequence). This TCR derives from a human donor in good health. The chain is built from TRBV7-9 and TRBJ2-7; 8 bases are shared with TRBD2. The sequenced sample was T cells isolated from PBMCs. CDR3 in DNA: TGTGCCAGCAGCTCGGGGGGCGGGAGGCCTTCCTACGAGCAGTACTTC. Its protein is CASSSGGGRPSYEQYF.